In its sample, the clone carrying this T cell receptor beta chain was seen many times. The antigen remains unidentified. One junction end disagrees with the germline gene, perhaps due to a read error. Via MiXCR, TCRdb re-called the RT-PCR reads, giving one row per CDR3 protein. Among 550,000 to 650,000 distinct CDR3 sequences listed, 12% were seen once. Germline CDR1 MGHRA, CDR2 YSYEKL. The CDR3 contains 15 residues. This specimen belongs to a study of response to subunit inactivated influenza vaccine. Overall study findings and caveats: After each seasonal influenza vaccination, few new T cells are recruited, the authors suggested.

This TCR came from a man in his fifties or sixties who received an inactivated influenza vaccine. Material: PBMCs from blood, obtained on the day of vaccination. V and J are TRBV4-1 and TRBJ2-1; TRBD1 matches at 7 bases. CDR3 region: CASSKDRVFYNEQFF. The CDR3 DNA reads as TGCGCCAGCAGCAAAGACAGGGTTTTCTACAATGAGCAGTTCTTC.